This paragraph reports one T cell receptor beta chain. The repertoire was sequenced with immunoSEQ multiplex PCR; TCRdb's copy has only in-frame clones and lacks some. The table has about 210,000 clones, under 95% seen once. This record belongs to a study of blood T cell repertoires in COVID-19. Study-level information: The analysed material was cDNA or gDNA that came from T cells, B-cell-depleted T cells, or PBMCs.

CDR3 length: 17 residues. The source is a man aged 25-40 years with acute or convalescent COVID-19. The V gene is TRBV12-2, the J gene TRBJ2-2; the tabulated D call, TRBD1, remains unverified against the DNA. TRBV12-2 constitutes a pseudogene. Sequencing used peripheral blood. This CDR3 reads CASRLDGTGEIPGELFF. Here the CDR3 DNA reads TGTGCAAGTCGCTTAGACGGGACAGGGGAAATCCCCGGGGAGCTGTTTTTT.